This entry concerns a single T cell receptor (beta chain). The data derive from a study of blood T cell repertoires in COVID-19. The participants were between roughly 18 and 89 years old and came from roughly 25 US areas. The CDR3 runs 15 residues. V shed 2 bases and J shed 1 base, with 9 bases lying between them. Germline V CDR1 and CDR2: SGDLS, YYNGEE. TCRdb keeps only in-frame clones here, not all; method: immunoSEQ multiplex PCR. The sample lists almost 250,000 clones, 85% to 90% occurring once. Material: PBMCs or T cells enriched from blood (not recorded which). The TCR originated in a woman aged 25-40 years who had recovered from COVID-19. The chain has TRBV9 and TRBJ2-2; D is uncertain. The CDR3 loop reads CASSVRSRNTGELFF. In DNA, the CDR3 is TGTGCCAGCAGCGTTAGGAGTAGGAACACCGGGGAGCTGTTTTTT.